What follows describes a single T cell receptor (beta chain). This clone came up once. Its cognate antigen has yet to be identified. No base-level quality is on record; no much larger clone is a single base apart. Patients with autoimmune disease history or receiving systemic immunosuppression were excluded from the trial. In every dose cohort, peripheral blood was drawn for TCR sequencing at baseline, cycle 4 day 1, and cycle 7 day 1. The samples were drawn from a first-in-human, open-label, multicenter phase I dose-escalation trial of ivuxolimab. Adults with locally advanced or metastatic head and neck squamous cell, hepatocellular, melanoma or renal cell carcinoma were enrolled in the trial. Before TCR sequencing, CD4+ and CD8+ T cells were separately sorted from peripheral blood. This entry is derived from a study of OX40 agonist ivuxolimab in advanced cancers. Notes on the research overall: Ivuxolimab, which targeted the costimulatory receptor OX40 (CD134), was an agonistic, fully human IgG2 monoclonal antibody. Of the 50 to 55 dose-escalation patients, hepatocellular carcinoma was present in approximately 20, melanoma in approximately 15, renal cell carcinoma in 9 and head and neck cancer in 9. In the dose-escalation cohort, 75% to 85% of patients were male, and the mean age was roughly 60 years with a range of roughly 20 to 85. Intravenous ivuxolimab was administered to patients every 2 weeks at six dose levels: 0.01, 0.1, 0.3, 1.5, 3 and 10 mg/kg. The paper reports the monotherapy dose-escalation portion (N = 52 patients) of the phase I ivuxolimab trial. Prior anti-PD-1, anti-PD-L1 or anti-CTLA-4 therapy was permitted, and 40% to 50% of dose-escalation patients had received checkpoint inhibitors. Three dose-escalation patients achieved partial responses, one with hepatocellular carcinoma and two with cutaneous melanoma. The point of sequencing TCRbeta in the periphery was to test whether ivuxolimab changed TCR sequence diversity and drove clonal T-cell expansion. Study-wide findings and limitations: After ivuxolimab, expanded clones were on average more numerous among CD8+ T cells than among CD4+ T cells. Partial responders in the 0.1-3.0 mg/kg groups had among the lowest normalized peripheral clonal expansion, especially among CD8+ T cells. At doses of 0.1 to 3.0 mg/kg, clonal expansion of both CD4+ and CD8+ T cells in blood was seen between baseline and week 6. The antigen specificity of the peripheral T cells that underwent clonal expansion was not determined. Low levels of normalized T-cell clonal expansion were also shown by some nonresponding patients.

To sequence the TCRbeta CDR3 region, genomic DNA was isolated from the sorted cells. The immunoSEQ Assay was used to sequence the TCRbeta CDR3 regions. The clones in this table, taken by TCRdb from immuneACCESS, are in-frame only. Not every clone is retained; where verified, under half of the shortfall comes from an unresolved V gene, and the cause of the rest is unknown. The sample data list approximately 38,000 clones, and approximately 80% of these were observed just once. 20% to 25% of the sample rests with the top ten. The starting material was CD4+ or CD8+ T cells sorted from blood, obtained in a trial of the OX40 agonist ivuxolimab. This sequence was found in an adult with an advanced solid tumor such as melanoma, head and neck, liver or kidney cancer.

The CDR3: CASSYSPAEAPHEQFF. The bases are TGTGCCAGCAGTTACTCGCCAGCGGAGGCCCCCCATGAGCAGTTCTTC. The chain was built from TRBV6-5 and TRBJ2-1; matching of 5 bases hints at TRBD2 as the D gene. CDR1 and CDR2 were assigned from the germline V gene as MNHEY and SVGAGI. The V end loses 0 bases and the J end loses 8 bases, and a stretch of 17 bases separates them. From the cysteine up to the phenylalanine, the CDR3 has a length of 16 residues. CDR3 DNA is the only sequence kept; it has 48 bases, read in frame from the first base.